Each of the 7 T cell receptor beta chains below was sequenced from the same sample in a study of cytomegalovirus exposure and HLA in healthy donors. Data came from immunoSEQ multiplex PCR; TCRdb stores just in-frame clones and leaves some out. The sample contains over 45,000 clones, roughly 90% of which appear only once. The sequencing sample was made of PBMCs. The receptors derive from a man aged 18 to 35 in good health and CMV-seronegative.

The V call is TRBV11-2, the J call TRBJ2-5, with TRBD2 matching 7 bases. Trimming removed 6 bases from V and 1 base from J; junction bases left unmatched: 2. Germline V gives CDR1 SGHAT, CDR2 FQNNGV. The CDR3 extends over 13 amino acids. The CDR3 sequence: CASSRGSQETQYF. The CDR3 DNA sequence: TGTGCCAGCAGTCGCGGGAGCCAAGAGACCCAGTACTTC.

This chain joins TRBV7-2 and TRBJ1-2; 10 bases match TRBD1. Losses at the gene ends were 4 bases for V and 7 bases for J; bases not matched to a gene: 6. The CDR3 consists of 14 residues. Germline CDR1 SGHTA, CDR2 FQGNSA. As DNA, the CDR3 is TGTGCCAGCAGCTCAGTTAGACAGGGGGCTGGCTACACCTTC. Translating it yields CASSSVRQGAGYTF.

The chain employs TRBV5-6 and TRBJ2-4; maybe TRBD1 (5 bases). CDR1 and CDR2 (germline): SGHDT, YYEEEE. CDR3 length: 14 amino acids. Trimming shortened V by 1 base and J by 10 bases, and 15 bases separated the two germline ends. DNA of the CDR3: TGTGCCAGCAGCTTGAGGGTCTCTTCAGGGATTCAGTACTTC. Translation gives CASSLRVSSGIQYF. Drawing the rest from reference TRBV5-6 and TRBJ2-4, the complete variable domain is DAGVTQSPTHLIKTRGQQVTLRCSPKSGHDTVSWYQQALGQGPQFIFQYYEEEERQRGNFPDRFSGHQFPNYSSELNVNALLLGDSALYLCASSLRVSSGIQYFGAGTRLSVL.

V gene TRBV5-5 combines with J gene TRBJ1-5; no reliable D call. Germline V gives CDR1 SGHKS, CDR2 YYEKEE (reference sequence). The V and J ends lost 3 bases and 7 bases respectively, with 20 bases between them. The length of the CDR3 is 16 residues. The CDR3 bases are TGTGCCAGCAGCTCCCGCTGGGAGAGGAGCGGCCAGCCCCAGCATTTT. Its protein is CASSSRWERSGQPQHF.

The CDR3 sequence: CSGRGWYQETQYF. The CDR3 DNA sequence: TGCAGCGGGCGGGGATGGTACCAAGAGACCCAGTACTTC. The chain uses TRBV29-1 and TRBJ2-5; a weak D match, TRBD2 (6 bases). Per germline, CDR1 SQVTM and CDR2 ANQGSEA. V lost 7 bases, J lost 0 bases, and 12 bases lay in between. The CDR3 is made up of 13 amino acids. Combining the CDR3 with reference TRBV29-1 and TRBJ2-5 gives the whole variable domain SAVISQKPSRDICQRGTSLTIQCQVDSQVTMMFWYRQQPGQSLTLIATANQGSEATYESGFVIDKFPISRPNLTFSTLTVSNMSPEDSSIYLCSGRGWYQETQYFGPGTRLLVL.

This chain uses TRBV13 with TRBJ2-2; the match to TRBD2 covers 7 bases. V lost 2 bases to trimming and J lost 4 bases; unmatched junction nucleotides: 4. Germline V CDR1 and CDR2: PRHDT, FYEKMQ (reference sequence). CDR3 length: 15 amino acids. The CDR3 nucleotides read TGTGCCAGCAGCTTAAGTGGGAGGGCCACCGGGGAGCTGTTTTTT. It encodes CASSLSGRATGELFF.

The chain uses TRBV11-3 and TRBJ2-1; 8 nucleotides agree with TRBD2. The CDR3 sequence is 13 residues long. CDR1 and CDR2 from the germline V gene are SGHNT and YENEEA. The trim removed 3 bases at V and 5 bases at J, leaving 0 bases unmatched. The CDR3, as DNA: TGTGCCAGCAGCTTTAGCGGGAACAATGAGCAGTTCTTC. Translating it yields CASSFSGNNEQFF.